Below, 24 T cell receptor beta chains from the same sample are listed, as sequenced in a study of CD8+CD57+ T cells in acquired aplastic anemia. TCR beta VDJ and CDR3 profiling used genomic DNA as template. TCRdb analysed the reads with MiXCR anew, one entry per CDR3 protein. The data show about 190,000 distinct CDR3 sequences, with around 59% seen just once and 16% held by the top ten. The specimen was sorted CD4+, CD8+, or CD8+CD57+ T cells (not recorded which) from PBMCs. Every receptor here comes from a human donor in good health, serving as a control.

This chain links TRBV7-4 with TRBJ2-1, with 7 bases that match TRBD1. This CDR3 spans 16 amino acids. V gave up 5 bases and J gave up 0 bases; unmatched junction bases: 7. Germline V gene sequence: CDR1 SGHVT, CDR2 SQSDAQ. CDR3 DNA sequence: TGTGCCAGCAGCCCACAGGGGACCAGCTCCTACAATGAGCAGTTCTTC. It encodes CASSPQGTSSYNEQFF.

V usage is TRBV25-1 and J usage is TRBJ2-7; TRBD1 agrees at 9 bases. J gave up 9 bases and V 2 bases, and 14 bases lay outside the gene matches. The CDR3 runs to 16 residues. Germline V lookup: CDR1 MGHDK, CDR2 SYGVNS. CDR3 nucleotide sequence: TGTGCCAGCAGTGAACTACCGGGACAGGGCATCATCGGGCAGTACTTC. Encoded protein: CASSELPGQGIIGQYF.

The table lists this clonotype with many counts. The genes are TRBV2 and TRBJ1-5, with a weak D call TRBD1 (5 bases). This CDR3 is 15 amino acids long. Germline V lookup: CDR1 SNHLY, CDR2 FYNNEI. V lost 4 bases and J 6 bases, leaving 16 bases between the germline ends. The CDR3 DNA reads TGTGCCAGCAGTGGATGGACGACTGGGGGTCAGCCCCAGCATTTT. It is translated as CASSGWTTGGQPQHF.

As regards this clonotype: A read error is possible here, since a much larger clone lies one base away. Written as DNA, the CDR3 is TGTGCCAGCAGCTACCGGACTTACCCCGCAGATACGCAGTATTTT. The encoded protein is CASSYRTYPADTQYF. The chain couples TRBV4-2 to TRBJ2-3, with D perhaps matching TRBD2 (5 bases). Germline CDR1 is LGHNA and CDR2 is YNFKEQ. The CDR3 runs to 15 residues. The germline V and J ends were trimmed by 5 bases and 4 bases, with 16 bases remaining between them.

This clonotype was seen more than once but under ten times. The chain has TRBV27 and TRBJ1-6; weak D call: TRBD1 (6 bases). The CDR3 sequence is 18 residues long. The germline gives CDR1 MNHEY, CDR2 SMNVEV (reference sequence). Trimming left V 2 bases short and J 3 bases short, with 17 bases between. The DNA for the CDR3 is TGTGCCAGCAGTTTACGACAACAGGGACCGATCTATAATTCACCCCTCCACTTT. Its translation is CASSLRQQGPIYNSPLHF.

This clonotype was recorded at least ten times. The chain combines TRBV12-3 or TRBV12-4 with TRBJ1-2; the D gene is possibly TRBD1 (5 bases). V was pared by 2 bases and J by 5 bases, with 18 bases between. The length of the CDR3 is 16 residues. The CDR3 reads CASSLRPSGEEYGYTF. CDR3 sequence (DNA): TGTGCCAGCAGTTTACGCCCTTCGGGGGAGGAATATGGCTACACCTTC.

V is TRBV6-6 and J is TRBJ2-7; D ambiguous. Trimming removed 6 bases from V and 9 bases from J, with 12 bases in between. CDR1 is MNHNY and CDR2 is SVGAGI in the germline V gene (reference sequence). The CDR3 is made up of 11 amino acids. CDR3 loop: CASSPEKVQYF. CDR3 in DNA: TGTGCCAGCAGCCCAGAGAAAGTGCAGTACTTC.

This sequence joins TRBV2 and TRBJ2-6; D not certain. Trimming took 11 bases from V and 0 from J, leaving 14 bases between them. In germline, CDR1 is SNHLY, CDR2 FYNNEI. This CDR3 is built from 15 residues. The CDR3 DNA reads TGTGCCGGGTCAGATGGTAGCTCTGGGGCCAACGTCCTGACTTTC. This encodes CAGSDGSSGANVLTF.

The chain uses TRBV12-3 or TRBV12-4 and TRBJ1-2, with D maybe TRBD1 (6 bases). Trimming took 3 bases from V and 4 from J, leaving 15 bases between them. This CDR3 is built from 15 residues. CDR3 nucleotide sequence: TGTGCCAGCAGTTTTAGAGACAGGCCCCTCTATGGCTACACCTTC. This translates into CASSFRDRPLYGYTF.

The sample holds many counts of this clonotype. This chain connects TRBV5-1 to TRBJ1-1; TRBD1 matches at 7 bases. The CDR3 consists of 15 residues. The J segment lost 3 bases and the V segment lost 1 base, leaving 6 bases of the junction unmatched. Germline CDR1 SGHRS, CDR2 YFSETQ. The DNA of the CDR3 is TGCGCCAGCAGCTTGTCGGGCACAGGGGACACTGAAGCTTTCTTT. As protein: CASSLSGTGDTEAFF.

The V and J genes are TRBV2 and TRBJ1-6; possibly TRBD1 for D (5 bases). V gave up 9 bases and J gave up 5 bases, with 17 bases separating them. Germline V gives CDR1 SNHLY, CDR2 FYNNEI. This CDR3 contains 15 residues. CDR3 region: CARRQVTANNSPLHF. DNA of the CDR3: TGTGCCAGGCGCCAGGTGACAGCGAATAATTCACCCCTCCACTTT.

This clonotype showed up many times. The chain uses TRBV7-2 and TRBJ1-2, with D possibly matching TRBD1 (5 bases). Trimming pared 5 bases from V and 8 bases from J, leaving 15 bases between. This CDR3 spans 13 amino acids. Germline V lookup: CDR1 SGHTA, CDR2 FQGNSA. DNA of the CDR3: TGTGCCAGCAGCCCATTTCAGGGCGAAGGCTACACCTTC. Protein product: CASSPFQGEGYTF.

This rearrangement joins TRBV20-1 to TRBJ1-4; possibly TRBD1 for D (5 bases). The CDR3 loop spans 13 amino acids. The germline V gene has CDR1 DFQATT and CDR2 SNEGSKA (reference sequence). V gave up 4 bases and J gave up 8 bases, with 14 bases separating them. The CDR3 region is CSATPAGLEKLFF. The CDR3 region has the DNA TGCAGTGCTACCCCCGCGGGACTAGAAAAACTGTTTTTT.

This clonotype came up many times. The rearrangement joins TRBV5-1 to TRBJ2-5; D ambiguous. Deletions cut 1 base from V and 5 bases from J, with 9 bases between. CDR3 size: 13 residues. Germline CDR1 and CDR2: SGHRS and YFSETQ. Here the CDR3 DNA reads TGCGCCAGCAGCTTGATGGGTTACGAGACCCAGTACTTC. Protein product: CASSLMGYETQYF.

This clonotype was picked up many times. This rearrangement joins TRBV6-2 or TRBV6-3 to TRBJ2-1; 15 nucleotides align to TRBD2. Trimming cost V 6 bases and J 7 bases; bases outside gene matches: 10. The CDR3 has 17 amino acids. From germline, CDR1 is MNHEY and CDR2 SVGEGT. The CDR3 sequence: CASSYTGLAGGRNEQFF. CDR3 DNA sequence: TGTGCCAGCAGCTACACTGGACTAGCGGGGGGGAGAAATGAGCAGTTCTTC.

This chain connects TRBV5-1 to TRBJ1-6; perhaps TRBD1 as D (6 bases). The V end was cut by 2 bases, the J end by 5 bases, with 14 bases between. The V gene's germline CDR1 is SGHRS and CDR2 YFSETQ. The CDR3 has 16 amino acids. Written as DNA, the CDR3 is TGCGCCAGCAGCTTAGGGGGAGATACCAATAATTCACCCCTCCACTTT. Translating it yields CASSLGGDTNNSPLHF.

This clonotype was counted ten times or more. Here the CDR3 DNA reads TGTGCCAGCACCCCCGGTACGGGCGGGACAAACCCTTCCGGTACGCAGTATTTT. Amino acids: CASTPGTGGTNPSGTQYF. The V call is TRBV6-5, the J call TRBJ2-3; D possibly uses TRBD1 or TRBD2 (6 bases each). The germline V gene has CDR1 MNHEY and CDR2 SVGAGI. The ends were cut back, 7 bases at V and 8 bases at J, with 31 bases in the middle. The CDR3 totals 18 residues.

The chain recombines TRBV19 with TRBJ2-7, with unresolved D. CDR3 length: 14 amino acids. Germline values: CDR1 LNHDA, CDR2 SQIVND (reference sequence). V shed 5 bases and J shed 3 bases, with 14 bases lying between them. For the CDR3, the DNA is TGTGCCAGTAGTCTAGGGCAGGCCGACTACGAGCAGTACTTC. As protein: CASSLGQADYEQYF.

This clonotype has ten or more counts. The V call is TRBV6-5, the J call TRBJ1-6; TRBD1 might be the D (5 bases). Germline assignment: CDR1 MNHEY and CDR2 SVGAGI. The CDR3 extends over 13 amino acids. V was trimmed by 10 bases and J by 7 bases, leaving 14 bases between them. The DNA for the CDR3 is TGTGCCACGGGGGACCGGCCCAATTCACCCCTCCACTTT. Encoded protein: CATGDRPNSPLHF.

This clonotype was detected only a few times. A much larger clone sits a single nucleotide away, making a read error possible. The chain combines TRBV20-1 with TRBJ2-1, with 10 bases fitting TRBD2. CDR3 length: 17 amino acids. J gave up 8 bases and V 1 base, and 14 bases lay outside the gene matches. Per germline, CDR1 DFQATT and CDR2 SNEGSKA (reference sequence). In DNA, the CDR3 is TGCAGTGCTAGAGCGGGGCCTAGCGGGGGTTATTACGATGAGCAGTTCTTC. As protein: CSARAGPSGGYYDEQFF.

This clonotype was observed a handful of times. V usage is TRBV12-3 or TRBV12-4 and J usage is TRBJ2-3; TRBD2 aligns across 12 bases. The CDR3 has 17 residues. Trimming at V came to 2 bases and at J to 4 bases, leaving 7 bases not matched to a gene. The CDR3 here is CASSLRASGGAPDTQYF. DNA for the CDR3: TGTGCCAGCAGTTTAAGGGCTAGCGGGGGGGCCCCAGATACGCAGTATTTT.

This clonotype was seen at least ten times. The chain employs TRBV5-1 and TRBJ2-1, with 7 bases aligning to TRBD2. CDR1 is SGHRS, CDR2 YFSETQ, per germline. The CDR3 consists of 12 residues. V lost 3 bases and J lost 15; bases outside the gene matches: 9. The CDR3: CASSWGGGVWFF. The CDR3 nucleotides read TGCGCCAGCAGCTGGGGCGGGGGAGTGTGGTTCTTC.

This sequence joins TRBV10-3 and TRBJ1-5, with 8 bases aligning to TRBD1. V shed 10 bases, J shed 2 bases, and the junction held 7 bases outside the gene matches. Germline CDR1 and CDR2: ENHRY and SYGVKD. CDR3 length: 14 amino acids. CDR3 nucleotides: TGTGCCAGCAACCCAGGGGGCGGCAATCAGCCCCAGCATTTT. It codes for CASNPGGGNQPQHF.

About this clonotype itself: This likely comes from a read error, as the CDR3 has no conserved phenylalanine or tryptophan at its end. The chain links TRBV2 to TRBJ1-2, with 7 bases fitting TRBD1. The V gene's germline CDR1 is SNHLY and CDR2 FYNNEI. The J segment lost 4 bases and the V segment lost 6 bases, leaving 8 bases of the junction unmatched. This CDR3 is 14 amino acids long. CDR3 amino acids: CASRSGQTTYGYTS. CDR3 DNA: TGTGCCAGCAGGTCGGGACAGACAACCTATGGCTACACCTCC.